This T cell receptor beta chain was profiled in a study of blood T cell repertoires in COVID-19. TCRdb's copy holds only in-frame clones and misses some; the assay was immunoSEQ multiplex PCR. The data hold some 220,000 clones, with 75% to 85% observed a single time. The CDR3 has 14 amino acids. Germline CDR1 is KGHSH and CDR2 is LQKENI. V was pared by 5 bases and J by 0 bases, with 8 bases between. Sequencing input: peripheral blood. The sequence was collected from an older woman with COVID-19, enrolled during active disease. The chain recombines TRBV18 with TRBJ1-5, with D possibly matching TRBD1 (5 bases). The CDR3 sequence: CASSKTDSNQPQHF. The CDR3 DNA reads TGTGCCAGCTCAAAGACAGATAGCAATCAGCCCCAGCATTTT.